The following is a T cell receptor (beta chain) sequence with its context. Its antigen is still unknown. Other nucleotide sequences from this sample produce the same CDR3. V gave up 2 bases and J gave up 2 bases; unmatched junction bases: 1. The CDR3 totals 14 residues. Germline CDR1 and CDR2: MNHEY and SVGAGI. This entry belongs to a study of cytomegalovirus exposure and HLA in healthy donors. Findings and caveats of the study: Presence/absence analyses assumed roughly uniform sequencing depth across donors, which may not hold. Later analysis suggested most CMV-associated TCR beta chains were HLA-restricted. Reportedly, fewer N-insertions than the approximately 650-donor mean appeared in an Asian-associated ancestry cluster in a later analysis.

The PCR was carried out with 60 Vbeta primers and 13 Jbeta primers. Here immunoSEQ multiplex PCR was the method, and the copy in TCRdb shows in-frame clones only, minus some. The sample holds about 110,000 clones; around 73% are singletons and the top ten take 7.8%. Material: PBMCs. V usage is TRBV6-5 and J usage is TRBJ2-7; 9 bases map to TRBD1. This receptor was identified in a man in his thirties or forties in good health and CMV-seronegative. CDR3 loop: CASSYGQGTYEQYF. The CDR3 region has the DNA TGTGCCAGCAGTTACGGACAGGGGACCTACGAGCAGTACTTC.